This is a list of T cell receptor beta chains from one sample in a study of shared clonotypes between healthy human individuals. TCRdb's copy holds only in-frame clones and misses some; the assay was immunoSEQ multiplex PCR. The sample lists some 1 million clones, about 80% occurring once. Sequencing was carried out using memory CD4+ T cells sorted from blood. The receptor source for this set is a young man in good health. Each CDR3 is given with its conserved first and last residue. A D gene is named only where the DNA matches it firmly. Only some rows state a clone size, as once, few, many or a class for expanded clones.

13	.	.	TRBV6-1	TRBJ2-5	CAILGWPGETQYF	TGTGCCATCCTGGGGTGGCCGGGAGAGACCCAGTACTTC
12	.	.	TRBV9	TRBJ2-5	CASSVRGETQYF	TGTGCCAGCAGCGTAAGAGGAGAGACCCAGTACTTC
14	TRBD1	.	TRBV19	TRBJ1-1	CASSLQGGNTEAFF	TGTGCCAGTAGTTTACAGGGGGGGAACACTGAAGCTTTCTTT
17	.	.	TRBV27	TRBJ1-3	CASSLRGRGLSGNTIYF	TGTGCCAGCAGTTTAAGGGGCAGGGGCCTCTCTGGAAACACCATATATTTT
14	.	.	TRBV5-1	TRBJ1-1	CASSLSAAVTEAFF	TGCGCCAGCAGCTTGTCTGCGGCCGTCACTGAAGCTTTCTTT
13	.	.	TRBV2	TRBJ2-4	CASEGQAKNIQYF	TGTGCCAGCGAAGGACAGGCCAAAAACATTCAGTACTTC
12	.	.	TRBV7-9	TRBJ1-1	CASSRRDPEAFF	TGTGCCAGCAGTCGTAGGGATCCTGAAGCTTTCTTT
21	.	.	TRBV2	TRBJ1-4	CASSDEVREIIPQETNEKLFF	TGTGCCAGCAGTGACGAGGTAAGGGAGATTATTCCCCAGGAAACTAATGAAAAACTGTTTTTT
14	.	.	TRBV30	TRBJ2-2	CAWSDSLNTGELFF	TGTGCCTGGAGTGACAGCTTGAACACCGGGGAGCTGTTTTTT
15	.	.	TRBV6-1	TRBJ2-5	CASSPGMSSWETQYF	TGTGCCAGCAGCCCCGGTATGTCCTCCTGGGAGACCCAGTACTTC
13	.	.	TRBV30	TRBJ1-4	CAWSGSSGEKLFF	TGTGCCTGGAGTGGTTCTAGTGGTGAAAAACTGTTTTTT
16	TRBD2	few	TRBV5-6	TRBJ2-1	CASSLGGLAGGHEQFF	TGTGCCAGCAGCTTGGGTGGACTAGCGGGAGGGCATGAGCAGTTCTTC
15	TRBD1	.	TRBV2	TRBJ1-4	CASSGTGGTNEKLFF	TGTGCCAGCAGTGGTACAGGGGGGACTAATGAAAAACTGTTTTTT
13	.	.	TRBV5-4	TRBJ1-5	CASSRDRGGLQHF	TGTGCCAGCAGCCGGGACCGCGGCGGACTCCAGCATTTT
17	TRBD2	few	TRBV19	TRBJ2-1	CASSIGVPSGTKNEQFF	TGTGCCAGTAGTATTGGGGTCCCTAGCGGGACCAAGAATGAGCAGTTCTTC
15	TRBD1	.	TRBV28	TRBJ1-2	CASSLLAWTGDGYTF	TGTGCCAGCAGTTTATTGGCGTGGACAGGGGACGGCTACACCTTC
12	.	.	TRBV25-1	TRBJ2-3	CASKGNPDTQYF	TGTGCCAGCAAGGGCAACCCAGATACGCAGTATTTT
16	TRBD1	few	TRBV30	TRBJ1-3	CAWSNRDRVSGNTIYF	TGTGCCTGGAGCAACCGGGACAGAGTATCTGGAAACACCATATATTTT
14	TRBD2	.	TRBV19	TRBJ2-1	CASKERGSYNEQFF	TGTGCCAGTAAGGAGCGGGGTTCCTACAATGAGCAGTTCTTC
10	.	few	TRBV30	TRBJ1-4	CAWSVAGPPF	TGTGCCTGGAGTGTCGCGGGACCCCCATTT
12	.	.	TRBV2	TRBJ2-2	CASRSGGPELFF	TGTGCCAGTAGATCCGGCGGCCCGGAGCTGTTTTTT
12	.	few	TRBV11-1	TRBJ1-1	CASSGGITEAFF	TGTGCCAGCAGCGGTGGGATTACGGAAGCTTTCTTT
13	.	.	TRBV5-1	TRBJ2-2	CASKQENTGELFF	TGCGCCAGCAAACAGGAGAACACCGGGGAGCTGTTTTTT
13	.	few	TRBV15	TRBJ1-1	CATSRAQNTEAFF	TGTGCCACCAGCAGAGCCCAGAACACTGAAGCTTTCTTT
13	.	.	TRBV6-5	TRBJ1-2	CASSYAQGSGYTF	TGTGCCAGCAGTTACGCACAGGGAAGTGGCTACACCTTC
14	.	.	TRBV6-5	TRBJ2-7	CASRARTSGYEQYF	TGTGCCAGCAGAGCACGGACATCGGGCTACGAGCAGTACTTC
13	TRBD1	.	TRBV5-4	TRBJ1-2	CASSLDRGNGYTF	TGTGCCAGCAGCTTAGACAGGGGGAATGGCTACACCTTC
15	.	.	TRBV25-1	TRBJ1-3	CASSRDRPSGNTIYF	TGTGCCAGCAGTCGTGACCGTCCCTCTGGAAACACCATATATTTT
13	.	few	TRBV11-2	TRBJ1-1	CASSLGLNTEAFF	TGTGCCAGCAGCTTAGGCTTGAACACTGAAGCTTTCTTT
14	TRBD1	.	TRBV27	TRBJ1-1	CASSRTGGGTEAFF	TGTGCCAGCAGTCGCACAGGGGGTGGCACTGAAGCTTTCTTT
15	.	.	TRBV7-2	TRBJ1-5	CASSPVMTTNQPQHF	TGTGCCAGCAGCCCCGTTATGACTACTAATCAGCCCCAGCATTTT
13	.	.	TRBV6-5	TRBJ1-5	CASSQGYSQPQHF	TGTGCCAGCAGTCAGGGGTATAGTCAGCCCCAGCATTTT
12	.	.	TRBV25-1	TRBJ1-2	CASSDSYYGYTF	TGTGCCAGCAGTGATTCCTACTATGGCTACACCTTC
15	TRBD2	.	TRBV11-3	TRBJ2-5	CASSRRTSGPETQYF	TGTGCCAGCAGCCGGCGGACTAGCGGGCCAGAGACCCAGTACTTC
13	TRBD1	.	TRBV5-8	TRBJ2-5	CASSEGTGLPQYF	TGTGCCAGCTCGGAGGGGACAGGGCTTCCCCAGTACTTC
12	.	.	TRBV2	TRBJ2-2	CASSEGIGELFF	TGTGCCAGCAGTGAGGGTATCGGGGAGCTGTTTTTT
12	TRBD1	.	TRBV2	TRBJ1-2	CASSRDRAGYTF	TGTGCCAGCAGTAGGGACAGGGCCGGCTACACCTTC
15	.	.	TRBV29-1	TRBJ2-1	CSVEGVAGAYNEQFF	TGCAGCGTGGAAGGCGTGGCGGGCGCTTACAATGAGCAGTTCTTC
13	.	.	TRBV5-5	TRBJ2-7	CASSPPPGNEQYF	TGTGCCAGCAGCCCCCCGCCAGGTAACGAGCAGTACTTC
16	TRBD2	.	TRBV7-7	TRBJ2-2	CASSLGGTSGAGELFF	TGTGCTAGCAGCTTAGGAGGGACTAGCGGGGCCGGGGAGCTGTTTTTT
13	.	.	TRBV5-1	TRBJ2-2	CASSFEGTGELFF	TGCGCCAGCAGCTTCGAGGGCACCGGGGAGCTGTTTTTT
14	.	.	TRBV4-3	TRBJ2-3	CASSLSMGGDTQYF	TGCGCCAGCAGCCTCTCCATGGGGGGCGATACGCAGTATTTT
13	.	.	TRBV5-4	TRBJ2-3	CASSLKGADTQYF	TGTGCCAGCAGCTTAAAAGGCGCAGATACGCAGTATTTT
14	.	.	TRBV4-1	TRBJ1-1	CASSQPQVLAEAFF	TGCGCCAGCAGCCAACCACAGGTTTTGGCTGAAGCTTTCTTT
14	.	.	TRBV10-1	TRBJ1-1	CASSEQGAGTEAFF	TGCGCCAGCAGTGAACAGGGAGCGGGCACTGAAGCTTTCTTT
14	.	.	TRBV7-2	TRBJ1-1	CASSLDGKNTEAFF	TGTGCCAGCAGCTTAGATGGGAAGAACACTGAAGCTTTCTTT
15	.	.	TRBV11-2	TRBJ2-2	CASSLGNIYTGELFF	TGTGCCAGCAGCTTAGGGAACATCTATACCGGGGAGCTGTTTTTT
15	.	.	TRBV6-5	TRBJ1-4	CASGRVGQSNEKLFF	TGTGCCAGCGGAAGGGTTGGACAGAGTAATGAAAAACTGTTTTTT
14	TRBD1	.	TRBV11-2	TRBJ2-3	CASRLTGLTDTQYF	TGTGCCAGCAGATTGACAGGGTTGACAGATACGCAGTATTTT
18	.	.	TRBV7-8	TRBJ1-3	CASSPPLRGRGSGNTIYF	TGTGCCAGCAGCCCCCCCTTGCGGGGTAGGGGGAGCGGAAACACCATATATTTT
15	.	.	TRBV28	TRBJ1-5	CASSFWGSGNQPQHF	TGTGCCAGCAGTTTTTGGGGGTCGGGTAATCAGCCCCAGCATTTT
16	TRBD2	many	TRBV9	TRBJ2-5	CASSVGASGGVETQYF	TGTGCCAGCAGCGTAGGTGCTAGCGGGGGGGTAGAGACCCAGTACTTC
13	TRBD1	.	TRBV30	TRBJ2-7	CAWGQGGNYEQYF	TGTGCCTGGGGACAGGGTGGGAATTACGAGCAGTACTTC
15	TRBD2	.	TRBV11-2	TRBJ2-7	CASSLVLAGAYEQYF	TGTGCCAGCAGCTTAGTCCTAGCGGGGGCCTACGAGCAGTACTTC
15	TRBD2	.	TRBV10-1	TRBJ2-2	CASSEAGVGTGELFF	TGCGCCAGCAGTGAGGCGGGAGTAGGGACCGGGGAGCTGTTTTTT
12	.	many	TRBV2	TRBJ1-1	CASRPTRQKAFF	TGTGCCAGCAGGCCGACCCGACAGAAAGCTTTCTTT
15	TRBD1	.	TRBV5-1	TRBJ2-5	CASSWGDREAGTQYF	TGCGCCAGCAGCTGGGGGGACAGGGAGGCTGGGACCCAGTACTTC